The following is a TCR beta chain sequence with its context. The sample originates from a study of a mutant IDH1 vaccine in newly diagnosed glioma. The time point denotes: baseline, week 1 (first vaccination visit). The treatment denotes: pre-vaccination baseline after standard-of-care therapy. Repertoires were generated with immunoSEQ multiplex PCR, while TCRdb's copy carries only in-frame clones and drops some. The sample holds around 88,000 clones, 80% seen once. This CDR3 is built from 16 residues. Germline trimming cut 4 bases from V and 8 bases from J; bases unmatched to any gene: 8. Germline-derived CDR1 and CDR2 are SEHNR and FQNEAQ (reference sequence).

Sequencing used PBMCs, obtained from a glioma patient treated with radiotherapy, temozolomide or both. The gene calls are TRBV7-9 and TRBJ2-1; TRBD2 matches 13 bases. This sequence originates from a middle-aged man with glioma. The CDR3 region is CASSSGLAGVLDEQFF. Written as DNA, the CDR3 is TGTGCCAGCAGCTCTGGACTAGCGGGAGTTCTTGATGAGCAGTTCTTC.